Listed below are T cell receptor beta chains from one sample, sequenced in a study of blood T cells in healthy people across ages. TCRdb reanalysed the 5' RACE reads using MiXCR and keeps one entry per CDR3 protein. The sample contains about a million distinct CDR3 sequences, just over 50% of which appear only once. Sequenced sample: blood. All receptors come from a woman aged 55-75 years in good health. The conserved cysteine and the conserved F or W are not part of the CDR3 here. For some rows the clone size is stated as once, few or many, or as a class when expanded; others skip it.

J | V | size | CDR3
TRBJ2-1 | TRBV6-6 | - | ASSYVAGGSNGQF
TRBJ2-7 | TRBV20-1 | - | SAWDREKYEQY
TRBJ2-7 | TRBV7-2 | few | ASSSPTSYYEQY
TRBJ2-1 | TRBV9 | - | ASSVIRSSRAYNEQF
TRBJ2-1 | TRBV29-1 | - | SARLGINEQF
TRBJ2-3 | TRBV20-1 | - | SATLAGTYTQY
TRBJ2-3 | TRBV5-1 | - | ASSLETAFADTQY
TRBJ2-1 | TRBV20-1 | few | SARGSPGSYNEQF
TRBJ2-4 | TRBV2 | - | ASSEGPNSIQY
TRBJ2-7 | TRBV20-1 | once | SAIRQPRDEQY
TRBJ2-7 | TRBV12-3/TRBV12-4 | - | ASSYRLYLSEQY
TRBJ2-3 | TRBV12-3/TRBV12-4 | few | ASSLTTGRDTQY
TRBJ2-2 | TRBV28 | - | ASSPPVGGTGELF
TRBJ1-5 | TRBV6-1 | - | ASSLRMGQSNQPQH
TRBJ2-3 | TRBV11-2 | - | ASSLDGTTDTQY
TRBJ2-1 | TRBV18 | - | ASSPGLLANEQF
TRBJ2-1 | TRBV9 | - | ASSVGGFVLNEQF
TRBJ2-2 | TRBV9 | - | ASSVDAGELF
TRBJ2-3 | TRBV10-2 | - | ASRAGRDTQY
TRBJ2-1 | TRBV25-1 | - | ASSEADYQETQF
TRBJ1-5 | TRBV7-2 | - | ASSLGTDYQPQH
TRBJ2-1 | TRBV20-1 | few | SASGTSGTYNEQF
TRBJ2-1 | TRBV4-2 | - | ASSRGTSGVNEQF
TRBJ2-1 | TRBV20-1 | - | SANYLRDRVYNEQF
TRBJ1-4 | TRBV28 | few | ASGFRGALNEKLF
TRBJ2-7 | TRBV12-3/TRBV12-4 | few | ASSDRDRGHEQY